This T cell receptor (beta chain) is from a study of shared clonotypes between healthy human individuals. Background on the study: The study enrolled a couple of women and a few men aged 18 to 49.

The CDR3 runs to 12 residues. Trimming shortened V by 4 bases and J by 1 base, and 4 bases separated the two germline ends. Germline CDR1 SGHAT, CDR2 FQNNGV. Comments on this clone: The antigen remains unidentified. A much larger clone is a single base away; this may be a read error.

Assay used: immunoSEQ multiplex PCR; TCRdb lists only in-frame clones, some missing. The data hold 900,000 to 1,200,000 clones, with about 80% observed a single time. The study, taken as a whole, reports: Investigators expected sequencing depth to affect clonotype sharing among donors. Roughly 5% of naive CD4 clonotypes were common to a handful of donors. The study found lower generation probabilities in non-shared clonotypes than in those shared by all four donors.

The gene calls are TRBV11-2 and TRBJ1-1, with D unresolved. The receptor's source is a man in his late teens or twenties in good health. Some clones in this sample may be carry-over from other donors' samples. The sample comprised memory CD4+ T cells from PBMCs. Subset described: CD45RA-negative fraction. The CDR3 coding sequence is TGTGCCAGCAGCTCACAGAACACTGAAGCTTTCTTT. It encodes CASSSQNTEAFF.